The 3 T cell receptor beta chains below all came from one sample that was sequenced in a study of identifying expanded T cells in peripheral blood. Data came from immunoSEQ multiplex PCR; TCRdb stores just in-frame clones and leaves some out. The sample includes around 50,000 clones, 89% of them seen just once. The source material was blood. These receptors were taken from a person aged 18 to 70 in good health.

This chain links TRBV15 with TRBJ2-3; D perhaps matches TRBD2 (5 bases). The germline CDR1 and CDR2 sequences are LNHNV and YYDKDF (reference sequence). This CDR3 is built from 12 residues. V lost 1 base and J 9 bases, leaving 8 bases between the germline ends. The CDR3 DNA sequence: TGTGCCACCAGCAGAGTAGGAGGAACGCAGTATTTT. It specifies CATSRVGGTQYF. The full variable domain, in which reference TRBV15 and TRBJ2-3 provide the parts outside the CDR3, is DAMVIQNPRYQVTQFGKPVTLSCSQTLNHNVMYWYQQKSSQAPKLLFHYYDKDFNNEADTPDNFQSRRPNTSFCFLDIRSPGLGDTAMYLCATSRVGGTQYFGPGTRLTVL.

This chain connects TRBV6-6 to TRBJ1-4; 9 bases are a match to TRBD1. Germline V gene sequence: CDR1 MNHNY, CDR2 SVGAGI (reference sequence). The CDR3 extends over 15 amino acids. V gave up 0 bases and J gave up 6 bases; unmatched junction bases: 2. This chain's CDR3 is CASSYSTGGDEKLFF. The CDR3 nucleotides read TGTGCCAGCAGTTACTCGACAGGGGGGGATGAAAAACTGTTTTTT.

This clone has a single count. This chain connects TRBV9 to TRBJ1-5; 9 bases line up with TRBD1. This CDR3 comprises 16 residues. Trimming took 3 bases from V and 4 from J; bases not matched to a gene: 8. Germline values: CDR1 SGDLS, CDR2 YYNGEE. CDR3 in DNA: TGTGCCAGCAGCGGGGGCGGGACAGGGTCGAATCAGCCCCAGCATTTT. This sequence encodes CASSGGGTGSNQPQHF. Full variable domain (rest looked up from reference TRBV9 and TRBJ1-5): DSGVTQTPKHLITATGQRVTLRCSPRSGDLSVYWYQQSLDQGLQFLIQYYNGEERAKGNILERFSAQQFPDLHSELNLSSLELGDSALYFCASSGGGTGSNQPQHFGDGTRLSIL.